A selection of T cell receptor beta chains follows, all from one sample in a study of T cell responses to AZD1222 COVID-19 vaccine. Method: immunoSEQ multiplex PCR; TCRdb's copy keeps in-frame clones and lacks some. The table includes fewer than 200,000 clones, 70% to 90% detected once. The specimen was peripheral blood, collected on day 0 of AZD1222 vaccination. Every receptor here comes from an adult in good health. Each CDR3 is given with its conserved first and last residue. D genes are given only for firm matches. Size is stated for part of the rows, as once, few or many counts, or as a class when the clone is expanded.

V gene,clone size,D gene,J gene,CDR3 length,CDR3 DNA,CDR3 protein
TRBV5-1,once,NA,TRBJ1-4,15,TGCGCCAGCAGCTTGGAAGGGGGGTCTAATGAAAAACTGTTTTTT,CASSLEGGSNEKLFF
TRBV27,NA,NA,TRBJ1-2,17,TGTGCCAGCAGTTTAACAGGATCCGGGACGTTGGCTTCTGGCTACACCTTC,CASSLTGSGTLASGYTF
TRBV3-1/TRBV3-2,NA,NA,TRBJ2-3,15,TGTGCCAGCAGCCAAGAGAGCCTTCCCACAGATACGCAGTATTTT,CASSQESLPTDTQYF
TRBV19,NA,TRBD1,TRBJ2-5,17,TGTGCCAGTAGTATGGGGGTCGGACAGGGGGCAACAGAGACCCAGTACTTC,CASSMGVGQGATETQYF
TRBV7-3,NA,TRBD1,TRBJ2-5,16,TGTGCCAGCAGCTCCTCGCCTGGCAGGGGGAGTGAGACCCAGTACTTC,CASSSSPGRGSETQYF
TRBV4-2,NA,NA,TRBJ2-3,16,TGTGCCAGCAGCCAAGAAGGTCCCCAGGTTCCAGATACGCAGTATTTT,CASSQEGPQVPDTQYF
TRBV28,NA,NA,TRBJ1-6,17,TGTGCCAGCAGTTCCCCGGGGGCCAGGGTCCATAATTCACCCCTCCACTTT,CASSSPGARVHNSPLHF
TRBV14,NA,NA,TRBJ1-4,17,TGTGCCAGCAGCCAAGGAGGGCTGGGGGGCGCCGGTGAAAAACTGTTTTTT,CASSQGGLGGAGEKLFF
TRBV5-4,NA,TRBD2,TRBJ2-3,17,TGTGCCAGCAGCTTGTGGGGAGATAGCGGGCGCCCGGATACGCAGTATTTT,CASSLWGDSGRPDTQYF
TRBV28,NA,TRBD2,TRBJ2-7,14,TGTGCCAGCAGTCCCCCCTATAGCGGGAGGGAGCAGTACTTC,CASSPPYSGREQYF
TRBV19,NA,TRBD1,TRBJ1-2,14,TGTGCCAGTAGTATTGGACAGGGGGCAGATGGCTACACCTTC,CASSIGQGADGYTF
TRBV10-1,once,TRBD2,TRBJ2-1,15,TGCGCCAGCAGTACCGGGACTAGAGGGGCGGGTGAGCAGTTCTTC,CASSTGTRGAGEQFF
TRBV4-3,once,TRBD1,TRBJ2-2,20,TGCGCCAGCAGCCATCCTGGGGCGGTGACAGGGCGTTTAACCACCGGGGAGCTGTTTTTT,CASSHPGAVTGRLTTGELFF
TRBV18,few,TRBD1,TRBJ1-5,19,TGTGCCAGCTCACTATACGGGACAGGGGGCTTCTATAGCAATCAGCCCCAGCATTTT,CASSLYGTGGFYSNQPQHF
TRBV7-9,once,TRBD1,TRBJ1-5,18,TGTGCCAGCAGCTTAGGGTCCGGGGGACAGGGGGGAAATCAGCCCCAGCATTTT,CASSLGSGGQGGNQPQHF
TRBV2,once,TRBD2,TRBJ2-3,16,TGTGCCAGCAGATATCAGGCGGGGGTTAGCACAGATACGCAGTATTTT,CASRYQAGVSTDTQYF
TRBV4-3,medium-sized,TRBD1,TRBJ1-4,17,TGCGCCAGCAGCCAAGGGTACTCGGGACAGCGTAATGAAAAACTGTTTTTT,CASSQGYSGQRNEKLFF
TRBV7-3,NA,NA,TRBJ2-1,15,TGTGCCAGCAGCTTAAGATCCGGGGAATACAATGAGCAGTTCTTC,CASSLRSGEYNEQFF
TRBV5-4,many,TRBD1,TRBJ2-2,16,TGTGCCAGCAGCGACACCGGGACAGGGGTCTCCGGGGAGCTGTTTTTT,CASSDTGTGVSGELFF
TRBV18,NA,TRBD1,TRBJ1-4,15,TGTGCCAGCTCACCCCCCTCGGGACAGAGTGAAAAACTGTTTTTT,CASSPPSGQSEKLFF
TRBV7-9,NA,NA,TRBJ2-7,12,TGTGCCAGCAGCTTAGAACCCTACGAGCAGTACTTC,CASSLEPYEQYF
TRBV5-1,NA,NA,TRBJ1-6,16,TGCGCCAGCAGCTTTTCCCCACCAGGTGATAATTCACCCCTCCACTTT,CASSFSPPGDNSPLHF
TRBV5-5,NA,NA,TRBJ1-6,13,TGTGCCAGCAGCCTCGGGGGGACCCCGCCCCTCCACTTT,CASSLGGTPPLHF
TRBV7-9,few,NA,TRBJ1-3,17,TGTGCCAGCAGCTTAGCGGCCCAGGGTGGCTCTGGAAACACCATATATTTT,CASSLAAQGGSGNTIYF
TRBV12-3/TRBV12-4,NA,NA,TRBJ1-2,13,TGTGCCAGCAGTTTAGGTCAGCCAGGAGGCTACACCTTC,CASSLGQPGGYTF
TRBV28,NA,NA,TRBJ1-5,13,TGTGCCAGCCACAGTCCGACGGGTCAGCCCCAGCATTTT,CASHSPTGQPQHF
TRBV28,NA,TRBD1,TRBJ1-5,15,TGTGCCAGCAGTTTATGGACAGGGGGCGCTCAGCCCCAGCATTTT,CASSLWTGGAQPQHF
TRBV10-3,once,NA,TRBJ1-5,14,TGTGCCATCAGTGTTAATCCGAGCAATCAGCCCCAGCATTTT,CAISVNPSNQPQHF
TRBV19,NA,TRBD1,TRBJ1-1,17,TGTGCCAGTAACCCCCTGTGGACAGGGGGGCTGAACACTGAAGCTTTCTTT,CASNPLWTGGLNTEAFF
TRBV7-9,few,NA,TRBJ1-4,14,TGTGCCAGCAGCTTAGAACTTTCGAGTGAAAAACTGTTTTTT,CASSLELSSEKLFF
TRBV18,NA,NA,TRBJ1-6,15,TGTGCCAGCTCACCTAACACGGGATATAATTCACCCCTCCACTTT,CASSPNTGYNSPLHF
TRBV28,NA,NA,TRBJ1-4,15,TGTGCCAGCAGTTGGGAGCTTGCAACTAATGAAAAACTGTTTTTT,CASSWELATNEKLFF
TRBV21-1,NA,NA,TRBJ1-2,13,TGTGCCAGCATTCGGACAGGGACGGGAGGCTACACCTTC,CASIRTGTGGYTF
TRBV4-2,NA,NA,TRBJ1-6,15,TGTGCCAGCAGCCAAGATTCCCCCGACGTAACACCCCTCCACTTT,CASSQDSPDVTPLHF
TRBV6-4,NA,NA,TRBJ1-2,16,TGTGCCAGCAGTCCTACCGAGGGGGGCGGCGGCTATGGCTACACCTTC,CASSPTEGGGGYGYTF
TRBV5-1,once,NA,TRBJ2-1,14,TGCGCCAGCAGCGCGGGCGGACTAAACAATGAGCAGTTCTTC,CASSAGGLNNEQFF
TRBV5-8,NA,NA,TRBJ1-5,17,TGTGCCAGCAGCTTTCAACCCAGGTACAGGGGCAATCAGCCCCAGCATTTT,CASSFQPRYRGNQPQHF
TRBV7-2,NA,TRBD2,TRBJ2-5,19,TGTGCCAGCAGCTTAACCGGGACTAGCGGGGGGGCGCGGGCGGAGACCCAGTACTTC,CASSLTGTSGGARAETQYF
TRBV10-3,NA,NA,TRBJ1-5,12,TGTGCCATCACACAGGGAGACCAGCCCCAGCATTTT,CAITQGDQPQHF
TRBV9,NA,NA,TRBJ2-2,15,TGTGCCAGCAGCGTCTCCGACCGATCACCGAGGGAGCTGTTTTTT,CASSVSDRSPRELFF